Below, 19 T cell receptor beta chains from the same sample are listed, as sequenced in a study of shared clonotypes between healthy human individuals. The data were produced by immunoSEQ multiplex PCR, yet TCRdb's version contains in-frame clones alone and is incomplete. The table includes 170,000 or so clones, about 66% detected once. Source material: memory CD4+ T cells sorted from blood. Documented subset: CD45RA-negative fraction. Receptors originate from a man between 25 and 39 years old in good health.

This clone was observed a handful of times. The chain is built from TRBV6-1 and TRBJ2-5; D is uncertain. The germline V gene encodes CDR1 MNHNS and CDR2 SASEGT. The V end was cut by 4 bases, the J end by 1 base, with 13 bases between. The CDR3 has 15 residues. In DNA, the CDR3 is TGTGCCAGCAGTGTTGCTTCAGCTTCCCAAGAGACCCAGTACTTC. As protein: CASSVASASQETQYF.

The chain combines TRBV29-1 with TRBJ2-1, with 8 bases aligning to TRBD2. The ends lost 6 bases at V and 0 bases at J; junction bases unmatched: 10. CDR3 length equals 16 residues. Germline-derived CDR1 and CDR2 are SQVTM and ANQGSEA. The CDR3 DNA sequence: TGCAGCGTAGTGCCTCTGCGGGAGGCCTCCTACAATGAGCAGTTCTTC. This codes for CSVVPLREASYNEQFF.

V gene TRBV7-9 combines with J gene TRBJ2-7, with 16 bases identical to TRBD2. The CDR3 length is 16 residues. The trim removed 5 bases at V and 7 bases at J, leaving 8 bases unmatched. CDR1 and CDR2 (germline): SEHNR, FQNEAQ (reference sequence). CDR3 coding DNA: TGTGCCAGCAGCCCCACGGGACTAGCGGGAGGGCTGGAGCAGTACTTC. Residues: CASSPTGLAGGLEQYF.

The gene calls are TRBV28 and TRBJ1-2, with 8 bases identical to TRBD1. Germline V lookup: CDR1 MDHEN, CDR2 SYDVKM. V was pared by 6 bases and J by 4 bases, with 7 bases of the junction left unmatched. This CDR3 has 14 residues. The CDR3 coding sequence is TGTGCCAGCAGAGCAGGGGGCATAGGCTATGGCTACACCTTC. It encodes CASRAGGIGYGYTF.

The genes are TRBV4-1 and TRBJ1-1; 7 bases align to TRBD1. The CDR3 has 15 amino acids. Per germline, CDR1 MGHRA and CDR2 YSYEKL. V shed 4 bases and J 4 bases; nucleotides not matched to a gene: 9. Here the CDR3 DNA reads TGCGCCAGCAGCCTGCAGGGGGAGGGTAGCACTGAAGCTTTCTTT. Residues: CASSLQGEGSTEAFF.

The chain uses TRBV29-1 and TRBJ2-7; 11 bases agree with TRBD2. V lost 3 bases and J lost 2; bases outside the gene matches: 6. This CDR3 has 15 amino acids. Germline CDR1 is SQVTM and CDR2 is ANQGSEA. The CDR3 region is CSVETLAGGTYEQYF. The CDR3 nucleotides are TGCAGCGTTGAGACCCTAGCGGGAGGCACCTACGAGCAGTACTTC.

This clone was seen more than once but under ten times. The genes are TRBV28 and TRBJ2-7, with D tentatively TRBD1 or TRBD2 (5 bases each). The CDR3 runs 12 residues. Germline values: CDR1 MDHEN, CDR2 SYDVKM. The V end was cut by 4 bases, the J end by 6 bases, with 10 bases between. The CDR3 here is CASSSGAREQYF. The CDR3 DNA sequence: TGTGCCAGCAGTTCCGGGGCTCGCGAGCAGTACTTC.

The gene calls are TRBV6-1 and TRBJ2-4; D is unresolved. Germline V gene lookup returns CDR1 MNHNS and CDR2 SASEGT. Trimming shortened V by 1 base and J by 1 base, and 8 bases separated the two germline ends. This CDR3 contains 15 residues. The CDR3 reads CASSEDVQAKNIQYF. CDR3 sequence (DNA): TGTGCCAGCAGTGAAGATGTACAGGCCAAAAACATTCAGTACTTC.

This clone was seen once. The chain is built from TRBV7-8 and TRBJ2-5, with D perhaps matching TRBD2 (6 bases). Trimming left V 0 bases short and J 2 bases short, with 16 bases between. The CDR3 runs to 17 residues. In germline, CDR1 is SGHVS, CDR2 FQNEAQ. The DNA of the CDR3 is TGTGCCAGCAGCTTAGCGCTCGGGGGTTGGGGACAAGAGACCCAGTACTTC. Protein product: CASSLALGGWGQETQYF.

This clone occurred a few times. V gene TRBV27 combines with J gene TRBJ2-3, with 7 nucleotides matching TRBD2. V was pared by 3 bases and J by 8 bases, with 8 bases of the junction left unmatched. Per germline, CDR1 MNHEY and CDR2 SMNVEV (reference sequence). CDR3 size: 14 residues. The CDR3 region has the DNA TGTGCCAGCAGTTTCAGCGGGGTAGTCGGTACGCAGTATTTT. Amino acids: CASSFSGVVGTQYF.

This clone was detected a few times. The chain uses TRBV28 and TRBJ1-5; D is perhaps TRBD1 (6 bases). V was trimmed by 5 bases and J by 0 bases, leaving 17 bases between them. This CDR3 comprises 17 residues. The germline V gene encodes CDR1 MDHEN and CDR2 SYDVKM. This CDR3 reads CASSPGQGYYSNQPQHF. In DNA form, the CDR3 reads TGTGCCAGCAGTCCAGGGCAGGGGTATTATAGCAATCAGCCCCAGCATTTT.

This clone was observed a single time. V is TRBV5-5 and J is TRBJ1-2; TRBD1 is a possible D gene (5 bases). Trimming left V 4 bases short and J 3 bases short, with 10 bases between. Germline V CDR1 and CDR2: SGHKS, YYEKEE (reference sequence). The CDR3 covers 13 residues. CDR3 region: CASSHGGHYGYTF. DNA of the CDR3: TGTGCCAGCAGCCACGGGGGACACTATGGCTACACCTTC.

The sample holds one count of this clone. The V and J genes are TRBV5-4 and TRBJ2-7; D might be TRBD2 (6 bases). Germline CDR1 is SGHNT and CDR2 is YYREEE (reference sequence). The CDR3 contains 14 residues. The V gene lost 2 bases and the J gene lost 4 bases, with 13 bases spanning the gap. CDR3 nucleotide sequence: TGTGCCAGCAGCTTAGGAGGCGGGACTTACGAGCAGTACTTC. Amino acids: CASSLGGGTYEQYF.

A few counts support this clone. This chain joins TRBV7-8 and TRBJ2-3; no reliable D call. This CDR3 region has 13 residues. V was trimmed by 5 bases and J by 0 bases, leaving 6 bases between them. In germline, CDR1 is SGHVS, CDR2 FQNEAQ. Written as DNA, the CDR3 is TGTGCCAGCAGCATACAGAGCACAGATACGCAGTATTTT. Its protein product is CASSIQSTDTQYF.

This rearrangement joins TRBV27 to TRBJ2-7; a weak D match, TRBD1 (6 bases). The CDR3 is 13 residues long. CDR1 and CDR2 from the germline V gene are MNHEY and SMNVEV (reference sequence). V dropped 10 bases and J dropped 5 bases, with 18 bases sitting between them. The CDR3 nucleotides read TGTGCCACACACGGGATTAACAGGGACGAGCAGTACTTC. This translates into CATHGINRDEQYF.

The chain uses TRBV11-2 and TRBJ2-7; maybe TRBD1 (6 bases). In germline, CDR1 is SGHAT, CDR2 FQNNGV. The CDR3 spans 14 residues. V was shortened by 6 bases and J by 0 bases, with 12 bases between the two germline ends. CDR3 residues: CASSRSGASYEQYF. For the CDR3, the DNA is TGTGCCAGCAGTCGGTCAGGGGCCTCCTACGAGCAGTACTTC.

The V and J genes are TRBV5-4 and TRBJ1-2; TRBD1 might be the D (5 bases). Trimming shortened V by 4 bases and J by 4 bases, and 20 bases separated the two germline ends. CDR3 length equals 16 residues. Germline CDR1 reads SGHNT; CDR2 reads YYREEE (reference sequence). The CDR3 spells CASSHSGTGTLYGYTF. The CDR3 DNA is TGTGCCAGCAGCCACTCGGGGACCGGGACCCTCTATGGCTACACCTTC. The whole variable domain, filled in from reference TRBV5-4 and TRBJ1-2, reads ETGVTQSPTHLIKTRGQQVTLRCSSQSGHNTVSWYQQALGQGPQFIFQYYREEENGRGNFPPRFSGLQFPNYSSELNVNALELDDSALYLCASSHSGTGTLYGYTFGSGTRLTVV.

This clone was picked up a small number of times. This chain joins TRBV2 and TRBJ2-2; perhaps D is TRBD1 or TRBD2 (5 bases each). The CDR3 has 15 amino acids. The ends were cut back, 8 bases at V and 1 base at J, with 14 bases in the middle. Germline V gene lookup returns CDR1 SNHLY and CDR2 FYNNEI. The CDR3 reads CASARGAGNTGELFF. As DNA, the CDR3 is TGTGCCAGCGCCCGAGGGGCTGGGAACACCGGGGAGCTGTTTTTT.

This chain links TRBV27 with TRBJ2-1; D is unclear. V was clipped by 7 bases and J by 1 base, with 11 bases between them. This CDR3 is built from 14 residues. In germline, CDR1 is MNHEY, CDR2 SMNVEV (reference sequence). The CDR3: CASKAYGSYNEQFF. The CDR3 DNA follows: TGTGCCAGCAAGGCCTACGGGTCCTACAATGAGCAGTTCTTC.